A single sample is the source of the 24 T cell receptor beta chains below, sequenced in a study of blood T cell repertoires in COVID-19. Only in-frame clones appear in the TCRdb table, and some are missing; sequencing was by immunoSEQ multiplex PCR. The table lists 180,000 or so clones, approximately 89% of them singletons, with around 7.5% in the top ten. Sequencing was done on a sample of peripheral blood. The receptor source for this set is a woman between 55 and 75 years old with acute or convalescent COVID-19.

The rearrangement links TRBV18 to TRBJ1-2; no firm D call. Trimming took 2 bases from V and 10 from J, leaving 14 bases between them. The CDR3 runs 13 residues. Germline V gives CDR1 KGHSH, CDR2 LQKENI. The CDR3 here is CASSPVVAGTYTF. CDR3 nucleotides: TGTGCCAGCTCACCAGTCGTGGCGGGCACCTACACCTTC.

This clone was seen a single time. The chain links TRBV5-1 to TRBJ2-2, with 7 bases matching TRBD1. Losses at the gene ends were 0 bases for V and 2 bases for J; bases not matched to a gene: 4. The CDR3 length is 16 residues. Germline V gene lookup returns CDR1 SGHRS and CDR2 YFSETQ. CDR3 loop: CASSLAGTVNTGELFF. In nucleotides, the CDR3 is TGCGCCAGCAGCTTGGCCGGGACAGTCAACACCGGGGAGCTGTTTTTT. Combining the CDR3 with reference TRBV5-1 and TRBJ2-2 gives the whole variable domain KAGVTQTPRYLIKTRGQQVTLSCSPISGHRSVSWYQQTPGQGLQFLFEYFSETQRNKGNFPGRFSGRQFSNSRSEMNVSTLELGDSALYLCASSLAGTVNTGELFFGEGSRLTVL.

This chain links TRBV4-1 with TRBJ2-6; maybe TRBD1 (6 bases). There are 17 residues in the CDR3. Germline loops: CDR1 MGHRA, CDR2 YSYEKL. The V end lost 1 base, the J end lost 3 bases, and 13 bases lay between the germline ends. In nucleotides, the CDR3 is TGCGCCAGCAGCCAAGTCCCACAGGGTGGTGGGGCCAACGTCCTGACTTTC. The encoded protein is CASSQVPQGGGANVLTF.

CDR3 sequence (DNA): TGCGCCAGCAGCTCGGGACTAGCGGGAGAAACTGGAGAGACCCAGTACTTC. This codes for CASSSGLAGETGETQYF. The chain employs TRBV5-1 and TRBJ2-5, with TRBD2 matching 14 bases. Germline CDR1 is SGHRS and CDR2 is YFSETQ. The length of the CDR3 is 17 residues. V trimming: 3 bases; J trimming: 4 bases; junction bases outside the gene matches: 8.

This chain links TRBV11-3 with TRBJ2-1, with 11 bases aligning to TRBD2. There are 16 residues in the CDR3. Germline V gene sequence: CDR1 SGHNT, CDR2 YENEEA. V gave up 1 base and J gave up 8 bases; unmatched junction bases: 7. The CDR3, as DNA: TGTGCCAGCAGCTTAGGGCTAGCGGGAGGTCTTGATGAGCAGTTCTTC. Translated: CASSLGLAGGLDEQFF.

CDR3 sequence reads: CAGDQGGNQPQHF. CDR3 bases: TGTGCCGGCGACCAGGGGGGCAATCAGCCCCAGCATTTT. This chain connects TRBV2 to TRBJ1-5, with TRBD1 matching over 7 bases. With V trimmed by 11 bases and J by 2 bases, 6 bases remained unmatched. Germline V gene lookup returns CDR1 SNHLY and CDR2 FYNNEI. This CDR3 has 13 residues.

The chain employs TRBV5-6 and TRBJ1-3; 8 nucleotides agree with TRBD1. Losses at the gene ends were 0 bases for V and 3 bases for J; bases not matched to a gene: 2. Germline assignment: CDR1 SGHDT and CDR2 YYEEEE. This CDR3 contains 15 residues. The CDR3 DNA reads TGTGCCAGCAGCTTGGGACAGGGGTATGGAAACACCATATATTTT. Translation gives CASSLGQGYGNTIYF.

The V call is TRBV18, the J call TRBJ1-2; 12 bases map to TRBD1. This CDR3 has 17 amino acids. Trimming cost V 5 bases and J 4 bases; bases outside gene matches: 11. The germline V gene has CDR1 KGHSH and CDR2 LQKENI. Here the CDR3 DNA reads TGTGCCAGCTCATCCCGGGACAGGGGGCAGGGGGCCTATGGCTACACCTTC. It is translated as CASSSRDRGQGAYGYTF.

The V gene is TRBV30, the J gene TRBJ1-5, with D uncertain. V lost 2 bases and J lost 4, with 9 bases in between. Germline V gene data show CDR1 as GTSNPN and CDR2 as SVGIG (reference sequence). CDR3 size: 13 residues. CDR3 nucleotide sequence: TGTGCCTGGAGTCCCCGCGATAATCAGCCCCAGCATTTT. This translates into CAWSPRDNQPQHF. Drawing the rest from reference TRBV30 and TRBJ1-5, the complete variable domain is SQTIHQWPATLVQPVGSPLSLECTVEGTSNPNLYWYRQAAGRGLQLLFYSVGIGQISSEVPQNLSASRPQDRQFILSSKKLLLSDSGFYLCAWSPRDNQPQHFGDGTRLSIL.

This clone appeared a few times. The chain couples TRBV10-3 to TRBJ1-4; TRBD1 matches at 10 bases. V was clipped by 6 bases and J by 5 bases; unmatched bases: 3. CDR1 is ENHRY, CDR2 SYGVKD, per germline. The CDR3 is 14 amino acids. The CDR3 coding sequence is TGTGCCATCAGCCCGGGACAGGGGAATGAAAAACTGTTTTTT. It codes for CAISPGQGNEKLFF.

The rearrangement uses TRBV5-1 and TRBJ1-5; a possible D gene is TRBD1 (5 bases). Germline V CDR1 and CDR2: SGHRS, YFSETQ. V was cut by 0 bases and J by 1 base, with 8 bases left in between. CDR3 length: 15 amino acids. Written as DNA, the CDR3 is TGCGCCAGCAGCTTGGGACAGCCCAGCAATCAGCCCCAGCATTTT. Its protein is CASSLGQPSNQPQHF.

The chain has TRBV2 and TRBJ1-2, with unresolved D. CDR1 is SNHLY and CDR2 is FYNNEI in the germline V gene. The CDR3 has 13 residues. The V and J ends lost 4 bases and 5 bases respectively, with 11 bases between them. The CDR3 is CASSGPGFYGYTF. CDR3 coding DNA: TGTGCCAGCAGTGGGCCAGGCTTTTATGGCTACACCTTC.

This rearrangement joins TRBV3-1 (or the pseudogene TRBV3-2) to TRBJ1-1, with D uncertain. The germline V gene encodes CDR1 LGHDT and CDR2 YNNKEL (reference sequence). The CDR3 totals 14 residues. The V and J ends lost 1 base and 5 bases respectively, with 11 bases between them. The CDR3 DNA reads TGTGCCAGCAGCCAAGCTTGGCAGGCAACTGAAGCTTTCTTT. It translates to CASSQAWQATEAFF.

This chain uses TRBV29-1 with TRBJ1-1, with D perhaps matching TRBD1 (5 bases). V lost 7 bases and J 10 bases, leaving 19 bases between the germline ends. Per germline, CDR1 SQVTM and CDR2 ANQGSEA. The CDR3 consists of 12 residues. CDR3: CSGGIQGGRAFF. CDR3 nucleotides: TGCAGCGGGGGGATCCAGGGAGGCAGAGCTTTCTTT.

V usage is TRBV29-1 and J usage is TRBJ1-1, with D tentatively TRBD1 (5 bases). The V gene's germline CDR1 is SQVTM and CDR2 ANQGSEA. V was pared by 2 bases and J by 5 bases, with 9 bases between. The CDR3 spans 12 residues. The CDR3 here is CSVEQGRTEAFF. CDR3 coding DNA: TGCAGCGTTGAACAGGGAAGGACTGAAGCTTTCTTT.

This clone was observed once. The chain recombines TRBV9 with TRBJ1-4, with TRBD1 matching 8 bases. The germline V gene encodes CDR1 SGDLS and CDR2 YYNGEE. The CDR3 runs 15 residues. V shed 1 base and J 3 bases; nucleotides not matched to a gene: 2. CDR3 DNA: TGTGCCAGCAGCGTACAGGGGGCATCTAATGAAAAACTGTTTTTT. Translating gives CASSVQGASNEKLFF.

V usage is TRBV11-3 and J usage is TRBJ1-6, with unresolved D. Between the trimmed V and J ends, which lost 3 bases and 7 bases, there was a span of 4 bases. CDR3 length: 12 amino acids. Germline CDR1 SGHNT, CDR2 YENEEA. The DNA for the CDR3 is TGTGCCAGCAGCTTGCGGAATTCACCCCTCCACTTT. Its translation is CASSLRNSPLHF.

In DNA form, the CDR3 reads TGCGCCAGCAGTGCACTAGCGGGAGCGGCCGGGGAGCTGTTTTTT. Its protein product is CASSALAGAAGELFF. The chain couples TRBV10-1 to TRBJ2-2, with 11 bases identical to TRBD2. The CDR3 totals 15 residues. CDR1 WNHNN and CDR2 SYGVQD come from the germline V gene (reference sequence). J lost 6 bases, V lost 4 bases, and 4 bases had no gene match.

In the case of this clone: Additional DNA sequences in this sample encode the identical CDR3. The J gene is TRBJ1-5, the V gene TRBV5-1; D not certain. This CDR3 has 14 amino acids. Germline V gene lookup returns CDR1 SGHRS and CDR2 YFSETQ. Trimming stripped 0 bases from V and 2 bases from J, with 6 bases between. The chain's CDR3 is CASSLDGGNQPQHF. Here the CDR3 DNA reads TGCGCCAGCAGCTTGGACGGGGGCAATCAGCCCCAGCATTTT.

This chain joins TRBV30 and TRBJ2-2; D possibly corresponds to TRBD2 (6 bases). V was clipped by 0 bases and J by 7 bases, with 15 bases between them. Per germline, CDR1 GTSNPN and CDR2 SVGIG (reference sequence). This CDR3 contains 15 residues. For the CDR3, the DNA is TGTGCCTGGAGTGTGGGAGGCCGGGGAGGCGGGGAGCTGTTTTTT. This codes for CAWSVGGRGGGELFF.

The gene calls are TRBV5-5 and TRBJ1-1, with 7 bases matching TRBD1. The CDR3 is 13 residues long. CDR1 is SGHKS and CDR2 is YYEKEE in the germline V gene (reference sequence). With V trimmed by 4 bases and J by 3 bases, 3 bases remained unmatched. The CDR3 nucleotides are TGTGCCAGCAGCCGGGACAGAGACACTGAAGCTTTCTTT. It translates to CASSRDRDTEAFF.

The rearrangement joins TRBV6-5 to TRBJ1-1; D may be TRBD1 (5 bases). The CDR3 length is 13 residues. Trimming cost V 0 bases and J 7 bases, with 9 bases left between them. Per the germline V gene, CDR1 is MNHEY and CDR2 is SVGAGI. The CDR3 is CASSYSSTDEAFF. The CDR3 coding sequence is TGTGCCAGCAGTTACTCCTCGACAGATGAAGCTTTCTTT.

This clone has only a few counts. The rearrangement links TRBV28 to TRBJ1-5; 9 bases agree with TRBD1. The CDR3 runs 15 residues. CDR1 is MDHEN, CDR2 SYDVKM, per germline. V shed 6 bases and J 6 bases; nucleotides not matched to a gene: 9. In nucleotides, the CDR3 is TGTGCCAGCAGCGGGGGACAGGGAGGATTTCAGCCCCAGCATTTT. This encodes CASSGGQGGFQPQHF.

The chain links TRBV7-2 to TRBJ2-1, with 7 bases identical to TRBD1. There are 15 residues in the CDR3. Trimming took 4 bases from V and 4 from J; bases not matched to a gene: 7. The germline gives CDR1 SGHTA, CDR2 FQGNSA. CDR3 sequence: CASSSTGTSYNEQFF. The CDR3 coding sequence is TGTGCCAGCAGCTCGACAGGGACATCGTACAATGAGCAGTTCTTC.